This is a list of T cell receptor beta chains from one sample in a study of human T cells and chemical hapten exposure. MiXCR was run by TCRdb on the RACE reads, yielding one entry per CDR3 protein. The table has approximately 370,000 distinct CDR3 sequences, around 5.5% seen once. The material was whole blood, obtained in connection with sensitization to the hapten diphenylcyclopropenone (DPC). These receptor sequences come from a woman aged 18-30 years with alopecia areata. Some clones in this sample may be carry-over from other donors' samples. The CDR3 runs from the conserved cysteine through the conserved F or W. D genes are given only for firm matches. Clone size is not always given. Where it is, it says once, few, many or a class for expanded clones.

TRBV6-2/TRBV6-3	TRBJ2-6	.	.	CASSSAPGANVLTF	TGTGCCAGCAGTTCTGCCCCTGGGGCCAACGTCCTGACTTTC
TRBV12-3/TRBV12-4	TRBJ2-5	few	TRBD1	CASSLYGTEETQYF	TGTGCCAGCAGTTTATATGGGACAGAAGAGACCCAGTACTTC
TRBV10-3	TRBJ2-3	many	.	CAISALAGTDTQYF	TGTGCCATCAGTGCCCTAGCTGGGACAGATACGCAGTATTTT
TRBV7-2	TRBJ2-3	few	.	CASSFGLPSTDTQYF	TGTGCCAGCAGCTTCGGACTCCCCTCTACAGATACGCAGTATTTT
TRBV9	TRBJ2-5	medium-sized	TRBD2	CASNPGGGSQETQYF	TGTGCCAGCAACCCTGGCGGGGGGTCCCAAGAGACCCAGTACTTC
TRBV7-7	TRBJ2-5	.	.	CASSLNPGRETQYF	TGTGCTAGCAGCTTAAATCCGGGAAGAGAGACCCAGTACTTC
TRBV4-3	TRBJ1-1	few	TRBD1	CASSQTGQGASEAFF	TGCGCCAGCAGCCAGACCGGACAGGGGGCGTCTGAAGCTTTCTTT
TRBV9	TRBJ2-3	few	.	CASSVEGPDTQYF	TGTGCCAGCAGCGTAGAAGGCCCAGATACGCAGTATTTT
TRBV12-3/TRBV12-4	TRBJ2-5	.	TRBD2	CASSPLTGGETQYF	TGTGCCAGCAGCCCTTTGACCGGGGGGGAGACCCAGTACTTC
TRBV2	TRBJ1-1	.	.	CASGKEGRLNTEAFF	TGTGCCAGCGGCAAAGAGGGACGGCTGAACACTGAAGCTTTCTTT
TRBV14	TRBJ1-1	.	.	CASSQDRGSEAFF	TGTGCCAGCAGCCAAGATCGGGGTTCTGAAGCTTTCTTT
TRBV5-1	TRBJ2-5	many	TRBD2	CASSSGTKETQYF	TGCGCCAGCAGCTCCGGGACTAAGGAGACCCAGTACTTC
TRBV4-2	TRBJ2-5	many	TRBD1	CASSQSGQPQETQYF	TGTGCCAGCAGCCAATCGGGACAGCCACAGGAGACCCAGTACTTC
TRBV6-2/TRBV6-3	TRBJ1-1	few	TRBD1	CASSRTGDLAFF	TGTGCCAGCAGTAGGACAGGGGACTTGGCTTTCTTT
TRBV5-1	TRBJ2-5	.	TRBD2	CASSSSGRETQYF	TGCGCCAGCAGCAGTAGCGGGCGGGAGACCCAGTACTTC